The subject of this entry is one T cell receptor (beta chain). This sample was taken from a study of blood T cell repertoires in COVID-19. The overall study: COVID-19 samples, acute and convalescent, were from the United States, Italy and Spain. From T cells, B-cell-depleted T cells, or PBMCs came the material, which was cDNA or gDNA.

Original handling: For nucleated cells, counts were estimated from reference gene primer amplification. Data came from immunoSEQ multiplex PCR; TCRdb stores just in-frame clones and leaves some out. V and J calls and clone size are copied from that table; D and trimming were computed from the DNA. The data contain over 80,000 clones, approximately 80% of them singletons. The origin of this receptor is a woman in her 70s with acute or convalescent COVID-19. Sequencing used peripheral blood.

The DNA of the CDR3 is TGTGCCAGCAGTTATAATTCGGTTTCGAACTACGAGCAGTACTTC. Protein sequence: CASSYNSVSNYEQYF. J is TRBJ2-7 and V is TRBV6-5; D remains unclear. Looked up from germline, CDR1 is MNHEY and CDR2 is SVGAGI. The V end was cut by 3 bases, the J end by 3 bases, with 15 bases between. The CDR3 contains 15 residues.